The entry below gives a single T cell receptor beta chain sequence along with its context. This sample is drawn from a study of blood T cell repertoires in COVID-19. The V segment lost 0 bases and the J segment 7 bases; nucleotides outside the gene matches: 13. The CDR3 extends over 16 amino acids. Germline V CDR1 and CDR2: SGDLS, YYNGEE. Method: immunoSEQ multiplex PCR; TCRdb's copy keeps in-frame clones and lacks some. Seen here are about 150,000 clones, roughly 88% observed once, and the top ten hold almost 5%. The material sequenced was peripheral blood. This TCR derives from a man younger than 35 with COVID-19, enrolled during active disease. V and J are TRBV9 and TRBJ2-7; 7 positions match TRBD2. Written as DNA, the CDR3 is TGTGCCAGCAGCGTAGCTACGGGGCGGGGGTCTGAGGAGCAGTACTTC. Its translation: CASSVATGRGSEEQYF. Full variable domain (outside the CDR3, taken from reference TRBV9 and TRBJ2-7): DSGVTQTPKHLITATGQRVTLRCSPRSGDLSVYWYQQSLDQGLQFLIQYYNGEERAKGNILERFSAQQFPDLHSELNLSSLELGDSALYFCASSVATGRGSEEQYFGPGTRLTVT.